The present T cell receptor beta chain was sequenced within a study of control samples from healthy donors and cancer patients. This table comes from immunoSEQ multiplex PCR, and its TCRdb copy is limited to in-frame clones, with some not included. The profile covers 150,000 or so clones, with roughly 94% appearing a single time and 13% taken by the ten largest. The CDR3 sequence is 13 residues long. V was pared by 5 bases and J by 4 bases, with 11 bases between. Germline V lookup: CDR1 SGHTA, CDR2 FQGTGA. This TCR came from a man in his forties in good health. The specimen was blood. The J gene is TRBJ2-5, the V gene TRBV7-3, with TRBD2 as a possible D gene (5 bases). CDR3 in DNA: TGTGCCAGCAGCCCGAGGACTGGAGAGACCCAGTACTTC. Translating gives CASSPRTGETQYF.